The 6 T cell receptor beta chains below were found in one sample sequenced in a study of technical replicates of blood from four donors. The table came from immunoSEQ multiplex PCR; TCRdb's copy has only in-frame clones and leaves some out. Among around 69,000 clones listed, about 90% were seen once. The sequencing sample was made of PBMCs. These receptors were taken from a human donor in good health. Some clones in this sample may be carry-over from other donors' samples.

The J gene is TRBJ2-2, the V gene TRBV4-2; perhaps TRBD2 as D (5 bases). V lost 7 bases, J lost 0 bases, and 15 bases lay in between. CDR1 and CDR2 (germline): LGHNA, YNFKEQ. The CDR3 has 16 residues. This chain's CDR3 is CASNHRRTSNTGELFF. CDR3 in DNA: TGTGCCAGCAACCATCGCCGGACTTCGAACACCGGGGAGCTGTTTTTT.

The V call is TRBV2, the J call TRBJ2-1; the D is unclear. Per the germline V gene, CDR1 is SNHLY and CDR2 is FYNNEI. The CDR3 runs to 12 residues. Trimming took off 2 bases at V and 3 bases at J, with 2 bases between the two ends. CDR3 sequence reads: CASSEHYNEQFF. CDR3 coding DNA: TGTGCCAGCAGTGAACACTACAATGAGCAGTTCTTC.

This rearrangement joins TRBV4-1 to TRBJ1-1, with D possibly being TRBD1 (5 bases). The CDR3 spans 13 residues. The V gene's germline CDR1 is MGHRA and CDR2 YSYEKL. The V end lost 3 bases, the J end lost 2 bases, and 7 bases lay between the germline ends. This CDR3 is CASSHDRNTEAFF. CDR3 DNA sequence: TGCGCCAGCAGCCATGACAGAAACACTGAAGCTTTCTTT.

The chain uses TRBV19 and TRBJ2-2, with TRBD1 matching 11 bases. The CDR3 is 14 amino acids. The germline gives CDR1 LNHDA, CDR2 SQIVND (reference sequence). V lost 10 bases, J lost 6 bases, and 7 bases stayed unmatched. CDR3 nucleotides: TGTGCCACCCGGGACAGGGGGTTGGCCGGGGAGCTGTTTTTT. Amino acids: CATRDRGLAGELFF.

The gene calls are TRBV5-4 and TRBJ2-7; TRBD2 aligns across 9 bases. The V gene end was trimmed by 0 bases and the J gene end by 0 bases; junction bases not matched to a gene: 16. Germline loops: CDR1 SGHNT, CDR2 YYREEE (reference sequence). The CDR3 is 20 residues long. The DNA of the CDR3 is TGTGCCAGCAGCTTGGCCTGGGGCGGGAGGGCCTCACCCAGCTCCTACGAGCAGTACTTC. Translated, it gives CASSLAWGGRASPSSYEQYF.

CDR3 coding DNA: TGTGCCAGCAGCTTAGTCAGGCAAGAGACCCAGTACTTC. The encoded protein is CASSLVRQETQYF. The V and J genes are TRBV11-2 and TRBJ2-5; D remains ambiguous. V lost 1 base, J lost 2 bases, and 5 bases lay in between. Germline CDR1 and CDR2: SGHAT and FQNNGV. This CDR3 comprises 13 residues. Variable domain in full (rest from reference TRBV11-2 and TRBJ2-5): EAGVAQSPRYKIIEKRQSVAFWCNPISGHATLYWYQQILGQGPKLLIQFQNNGVVDDSQLPKDRFSAERLKGVDSTLKIQPAKLEDSAVYLCASSLVRQETQYFGPGTRLLVL.